The sequence of this TCR beta chain was determined in a study of CD8 T cells in ankylosing spondylitis. Study conclusions and caveats: Ankylosing spondylitis blood seemed to carry a telltale TCR beta motif made of seven or eight highly homologous variants.

CDR3 length: 14 amino acids. Trimming shortened V by 7 bases and J by 0 bases, and 13 bases separated the two germline ends. Germline CDR1 reads SNHLY; CDR2 reads FYNNEI. Worth noting for this clonotype: Its matching antigen is unknown.

Generation of TCR beta libraries employed quantitative 5'-RACE incorporating molecular barcodes. Each CDR3 protein is one row after TCRdb ran MiXCR on the 5' RACE reads. The table includes nearly 350,000 distinct CDR3 sequences, roughly 14% detected once. The J gene is TRBJ2-7, the V gene TRBV2; TRBD2 might be the D (5 bases). The material sequenced was blood, either unsorted or a sorted T cell fraction (not recorded which). The receptor was derived from a male donor with ankylosing spondylitis or in good health (not recorded which). CDR3 residues: CASKEAEYSYEQYF. In DNA form, the CDR3 reads TGTGCCAGCAAGGAGGCAGAGTACTCCTACGAGCAGTACTTC.